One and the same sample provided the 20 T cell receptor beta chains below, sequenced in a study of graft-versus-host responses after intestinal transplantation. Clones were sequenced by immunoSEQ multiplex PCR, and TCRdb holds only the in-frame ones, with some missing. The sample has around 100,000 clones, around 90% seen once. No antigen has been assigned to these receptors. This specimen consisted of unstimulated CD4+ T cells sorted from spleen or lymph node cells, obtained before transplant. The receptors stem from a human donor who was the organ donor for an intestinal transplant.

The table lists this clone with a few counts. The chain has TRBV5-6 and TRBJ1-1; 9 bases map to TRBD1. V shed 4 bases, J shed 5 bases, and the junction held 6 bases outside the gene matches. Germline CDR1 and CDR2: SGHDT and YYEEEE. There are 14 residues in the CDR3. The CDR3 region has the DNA TGTGCCAGCAGCCCGGACAGGGGAGGGACTGAAGCTTTCTTT. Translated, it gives CASSPDRGGTEAFF.

Here the CDR3 DNA reads TGTGCCACCAGCAGAGAAAAGGGGGCGGGAGGGCCAGATACGCAGTATTTT. Protein product: CATSREKGAGGPDTQYF. The rearrangement links TRBV15 to TRBJ2-3, with 9 bases lining up with TRBD2. V dropped 0 bases and J dropped 4; count of bases not matched to a gene: 8. In germline, CDR1 is LNHNV, CDR2 YYDKDF (reference sequence). This CDR3 spans 17 amino acids.

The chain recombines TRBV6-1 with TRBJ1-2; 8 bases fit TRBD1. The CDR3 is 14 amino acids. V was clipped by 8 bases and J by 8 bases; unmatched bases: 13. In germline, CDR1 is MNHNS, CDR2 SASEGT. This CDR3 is CASLEGRQGLGYTF. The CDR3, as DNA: TGTGCCAGCTTAGAAGGGAGACAGGGGCTCGGCTACACCTTC.

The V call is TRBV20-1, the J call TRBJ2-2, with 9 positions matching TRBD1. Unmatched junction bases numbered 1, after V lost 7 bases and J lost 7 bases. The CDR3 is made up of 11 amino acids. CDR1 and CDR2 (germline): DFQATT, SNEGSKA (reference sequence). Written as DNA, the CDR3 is TGCAGTGGACAGGGGGACGGGGAGCTGTTTTTT. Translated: CSGQGDGELFF.

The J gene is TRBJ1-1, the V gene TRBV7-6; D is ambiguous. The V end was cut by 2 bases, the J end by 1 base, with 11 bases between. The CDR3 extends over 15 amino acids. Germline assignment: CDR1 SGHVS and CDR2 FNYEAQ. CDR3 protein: CASSLSLFPNTEAFF. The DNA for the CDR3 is TGTGCCAGCAGCTTATCTTTATTTCCGAACACTGAAGCTTTCTTT.

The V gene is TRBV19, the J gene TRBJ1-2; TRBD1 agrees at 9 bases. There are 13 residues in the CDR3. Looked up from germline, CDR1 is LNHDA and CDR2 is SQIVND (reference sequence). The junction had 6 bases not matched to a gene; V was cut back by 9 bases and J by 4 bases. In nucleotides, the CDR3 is TGTGCCAGCACGGACAGGGGTTCCTATGGCTACACCTTC. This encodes CASTDRGSYGYTF.

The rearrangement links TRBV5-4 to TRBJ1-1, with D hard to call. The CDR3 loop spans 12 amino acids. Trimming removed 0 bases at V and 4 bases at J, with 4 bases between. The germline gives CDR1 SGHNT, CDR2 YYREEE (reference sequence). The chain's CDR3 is CASSLDSTEAFF. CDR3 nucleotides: TGTGCCAGCAGCTTGGACAGCACTGAAGCTTTCTTT.

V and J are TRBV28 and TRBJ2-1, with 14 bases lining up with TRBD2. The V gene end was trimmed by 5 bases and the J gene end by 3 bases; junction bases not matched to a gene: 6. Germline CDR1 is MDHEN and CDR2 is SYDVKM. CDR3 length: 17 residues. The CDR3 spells CASSPGLAGVVYNEQFF. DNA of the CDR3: TGTGCCAGCAGTCCGGGACTAGCGGGAGTGGTCTACAATGAGCAGTTCTTC. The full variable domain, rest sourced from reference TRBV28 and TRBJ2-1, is DVKVTQSSRYLVKRTGEKVFLECVQDMDHENMFWYRQDPGLGLRLIYFSYDVKMKEKGDIPEGYSVSREKKERFSLILESASTNQTSMYLCASSPGLAGVVYNEQFFGPGTRLTVL.

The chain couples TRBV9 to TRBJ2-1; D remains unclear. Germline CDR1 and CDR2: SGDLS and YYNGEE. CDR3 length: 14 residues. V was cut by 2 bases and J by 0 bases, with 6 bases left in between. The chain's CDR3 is CASSVLSSYNEQFF. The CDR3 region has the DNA TGTGCCAGCAGCGTTCTTAGCTCCTACAATGAGCAGTTCTTC.

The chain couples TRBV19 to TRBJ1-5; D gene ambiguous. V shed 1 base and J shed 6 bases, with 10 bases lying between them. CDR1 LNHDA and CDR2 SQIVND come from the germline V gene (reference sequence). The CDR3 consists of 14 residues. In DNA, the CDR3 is TGTGCCAGTAGTATAGGGGGAGATATTCAGCCCCAGCATTTT. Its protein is CASSIGGDIQPQHF.

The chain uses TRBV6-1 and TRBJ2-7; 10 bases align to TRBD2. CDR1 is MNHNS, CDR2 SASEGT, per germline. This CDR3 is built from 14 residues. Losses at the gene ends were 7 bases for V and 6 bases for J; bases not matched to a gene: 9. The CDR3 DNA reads TGTGCCAGCATTCCGGGACTAGCGTTTTCCGAGCAGTACTTC. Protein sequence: CASIPGLAFSEQYF.

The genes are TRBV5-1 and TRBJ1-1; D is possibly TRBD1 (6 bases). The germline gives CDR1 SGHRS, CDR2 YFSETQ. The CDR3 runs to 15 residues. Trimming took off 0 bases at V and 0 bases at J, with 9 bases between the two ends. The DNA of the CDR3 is TGCGCCAGCAGCTTGGGAGGGGGAATGAACACTGAAGCTTTCTTT. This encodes CASSLGGGMNTEAFF.

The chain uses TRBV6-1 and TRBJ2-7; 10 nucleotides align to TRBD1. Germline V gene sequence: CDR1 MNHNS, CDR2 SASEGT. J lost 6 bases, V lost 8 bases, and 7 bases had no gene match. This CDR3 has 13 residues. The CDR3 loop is CASDRDRGGEQYF. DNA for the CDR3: TGTGCCAGCGACCGGGACAGGGGCGGCGAGCAGTACTTC.

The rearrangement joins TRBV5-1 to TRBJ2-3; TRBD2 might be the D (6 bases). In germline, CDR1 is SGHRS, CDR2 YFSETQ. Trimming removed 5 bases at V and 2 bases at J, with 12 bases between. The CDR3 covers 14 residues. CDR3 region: CASRGGTFTDTQYF. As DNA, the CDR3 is TGCGCCAGCAGGGGAGGCACCTTCACAGATACGCAGTATTTT.

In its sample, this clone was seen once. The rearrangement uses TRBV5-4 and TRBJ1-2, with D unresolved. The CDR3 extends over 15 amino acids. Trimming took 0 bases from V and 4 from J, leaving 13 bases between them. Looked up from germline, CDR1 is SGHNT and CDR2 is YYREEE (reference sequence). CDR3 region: CASSLDDPSTYGYTF. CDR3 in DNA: TGTGCCAGCAGCTTGGATGACCCATCCACCTATGGCTACACCTTC.

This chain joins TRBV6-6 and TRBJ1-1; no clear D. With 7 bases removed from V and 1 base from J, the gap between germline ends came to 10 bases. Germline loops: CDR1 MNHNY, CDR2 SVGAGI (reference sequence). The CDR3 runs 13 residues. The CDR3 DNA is TGTGCCAGCACCCAGGCGGGGAACACTGAAGCTTTCTTT. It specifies CASTQAGNTEAFF.

CDR3 loop: CASSQGLGTEAFF. CDR3 coding DNA: TGTGCCAGCTCCCAAGGTTTGGGCACTGAAGCTTTCTTT. J is TRBJ1-1 and V is TRBV18; D is uncertain. CDR1 and CDR2 from the germline V gene are KGHSH and LQKENI. V was cut by 6 bases and J by 4 bases, with 12 bases left in between. This CDR3 is 13 amino acids long.

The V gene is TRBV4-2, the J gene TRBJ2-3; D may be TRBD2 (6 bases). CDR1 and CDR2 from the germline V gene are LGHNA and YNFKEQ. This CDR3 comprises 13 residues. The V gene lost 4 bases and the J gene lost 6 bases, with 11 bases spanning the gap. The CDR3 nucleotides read TGTGCCAGCAGCCCCAGACTAGGGGATACGCAGTATTTT. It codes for CASSPRLGDTQYF.

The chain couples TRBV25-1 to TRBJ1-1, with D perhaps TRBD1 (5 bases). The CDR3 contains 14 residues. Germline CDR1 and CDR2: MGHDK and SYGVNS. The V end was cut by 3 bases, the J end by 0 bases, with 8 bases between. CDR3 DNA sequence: TGTGCCAGCAGTGAGAACAGGATGAACACTGAAGCTTTCTTT. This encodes CASSENRMNTEAFF.

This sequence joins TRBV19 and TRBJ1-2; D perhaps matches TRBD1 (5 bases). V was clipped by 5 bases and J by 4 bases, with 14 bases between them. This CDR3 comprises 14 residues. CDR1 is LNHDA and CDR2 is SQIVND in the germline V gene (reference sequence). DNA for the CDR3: TGTGCCAGTAGTGTGGGGCGAACCACCTATGGCTACACCTTC. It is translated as CASSVGRTTYGYTF.